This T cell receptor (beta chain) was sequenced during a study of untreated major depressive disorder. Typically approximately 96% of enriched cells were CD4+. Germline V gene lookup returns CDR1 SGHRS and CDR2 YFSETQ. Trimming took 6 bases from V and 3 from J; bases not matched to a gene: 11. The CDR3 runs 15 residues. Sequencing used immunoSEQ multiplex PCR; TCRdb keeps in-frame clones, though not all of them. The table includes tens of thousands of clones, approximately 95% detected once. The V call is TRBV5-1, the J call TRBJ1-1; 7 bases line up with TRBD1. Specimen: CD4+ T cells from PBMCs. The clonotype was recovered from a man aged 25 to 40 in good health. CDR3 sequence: CASTTTWDSHTEAFF. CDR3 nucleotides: TGCGCCAGCACCACCACCTGGGACAGTCACACTGAAGCTTTCTTT.